The clone carrying this T cell receptor beta chain has just a few counts. Its antigen is undetermined. The germline V gene encodes CDR1 SGHTS and CDR2 YDEGEE. CDR3 length equals 11 residues. The V end lost 5 bases, the J end lost 4 bases, and 6 bases lay between the germline ends. The data stem from a study of graft-versus-host responses after intestinal transplantation. Across the study: Recipients got multivisceral, liver-intestinal, or isolated intestinal transplants. Uniformly, recipients were administered anti-thymocyte globulin induction with subsequent tacrolimus and steroids for around 3 years. Findings and limits, study-wide: Graft-versus-host to host-versus-graft clonal ratios in allografts were high in patients with graft-donor T cell macrochimerism.

Only in-frame clones appear in the TCRdb table, and some are missing; sequencing was by immunoSEQ multiplex PCR. The table lists under 85,000 clones, approximately 96% of them singletons. This sample comprised unstimulated CD8+ T cells sorted from spleen or lymph node cells, obtained before intestinal transplant. V usage is TRBV5-8 and J usage is TRBJ1-1; D uncertain. The sequence derives from a human donor who received an intestinal transplant. This CDR3 is CASRVPTEAFF. DNA of the CDR3: TGTGCCAGCAGGGTGCCCACTGAAGCTTTCTTT. Drawing the rest from reference TRBV5-8 and TRBJ1-1, the complete variable domain is EAGVTQSPTHLIKTRGQQATLRCSPISGHTSVYWYQQALGLGLQFLLWYDEGEERNRGNFPPRFSGRQFPNYSSELNVNALELEDSALYLCASRVPTEAFFGQGTRLTVV.